Listed here are 15 T cell receptor beta chains from one sample, sequenced in a study of cytomegalovirus exposure and HLA in healthy donors. Only in-frame clones appear in the TCRdb table, and some are missing; sequencing was by immunoSEQ multiplex PCR. The sample holds a few hundred thousand clones, 87% seen once. The source material was PBMCs. The source is a man in his late teens or twenties in good health and CMV-seropositive.

This sequence joins TRBV7-9 and TRBJ2-3; 7 bases match TRBD1. CDR1 is SEHNR and CDR2 is FQNEAQ in the germline V gene (reference sequence). V lost 1 base to trimming and J lost 4 bases; unmatched junction nucleotides: 5. The CDR3 is 15 residues long. The CDR3 sequence: CASSLGQGGSDTQYF. In DNA, the CDR3 is TGTGCCAGCAGCTTAGGACAGGGCGGGTCAGATACGCAGTATTTT. Full variable domain (outside the CDR3, taken from reference TRBV7-9 and TRBJ2-3): DTGVSQNPRHKITKRGQNVTFRCDPISEHNRLYWYRQTLGQGPEFLTYFQNEAQLEKSRLLSDRFSAERPKGSFSTLEIQRTEQGDSAMYLCASSLGQGGSDTQYFGPGTRLTVL.

This clone occurred once. The chain combines TRBV28 with TRBJ2-1; 11 bases are shared with TRBD2. V shed 4 bases, J shed 3 bases, and the junction held 8 bases outside the gene matches. There are 17 residues in the CDR3. Germline values: CDR1 MDHEN, CDR2 SYDVKM. The CDR3 DNA reads TGTGCCAGCAGTTCTACTAGGGGACTAGCGGTCTACAATGAGCAGTTCTTC. It specifies CASSSTRGLAVYNEQFF.

This chain uses TRBV2 with TRBJ2-6, with a tentative D call TRBD2 (5 bases). CDR1 SNHLY and CDR2 FYNNEI come from the germline V gene. V was shortened by 7 bases and J by 0 bases, with 7 bases between the two germline ends. This CDR3 is 14 amino acids long. The DNA of the CDR3 is TGTGCCAGCATGGGGAGCTCTGGGGCCAACGTCCTGACTTTC. It encodes CASMGSSGANVLTF.

The chain joins TRBV2 to TRBJ1-5; tentatively, D is TRBD1 (6 bases). This CDR3 spans 17 amino acids. CDR1 and CDR2 from the germline V gene are SNHLY and FYNNEI. V shed 2 bases and J shed 3 bases, with 17 bases lying between them. CDR3 nucleotide sequence: TGTGCCAGCAGTGAATTGAGGGCAGGGGTCGACAATCAGCCCCAGCATTTT. Protein: CASSELRAGVDNQPQHF.

The chain employs TRBV15 and TRBJ1-2; weak D call: TRBD1 (6 bases). V lost 4 bases and J lost 0, with 12 bases in between. The CDR3 has 15 residues. CDR1 is LNHNV and CDR2 is YYDKDF in the germline V gene (reference sequence). The CDR3 DNA reads TGTGCCACCAGCACGGACAGTAGTGCTAACTATGGCTACACCTTC. This gives the protein CATSTDSSANYGYTF.

The chain links TRBV2 to TRBJ2-1, with 7 bases aligning to TRBD2. In germline, CDR1 is SNHLY, CDR2 FYNNEI. The J segment lost 2 bases and the V segment lost 7 bases, leaving 8 bases of the junction unmatched. The CDR3 has 15 residues. The CDR3 loop reads CASTLREIPYNEQFF. The CDR3, as DNA: TGTGCCAGCACCCTGCGGGAGATCCCCTACAATGAGCAGTTCTTC.

This clone came up once. The CDR3 here is CASSVLGNYNEQFF. In DNA, the CDR3 is TGTGCCAGCAGCGTACTAGGGAACTACAATGAGCAGTTCTTC. The chain employs TRBV9 and TRBJ2-1; D is unresolved. Germline V CDR1 and CDR2: SGDLS, YYNGEE. Trimming shortened V by 1 base and J by 3 bases, and 8 bases separated the two germline ends. This CDR3 has 14 amino acids.

The CDR3 DNA reads TGTGCCAGCAGCTTAGTGGACAGGGGAGCAGAAAACACCATATATTTT. Protein product: CASSLVDRGAENTIYF. J is TRBJ1-3 and V is TRBV5-6, with 9 nucleotides matching TRBD1. Germline V gene data show CDR1 as SGHDT and CDR2 as YYEEEE. Trimming cost V 2 bases and J 6 bases; bases outside gene matches: 9. The CDR3 runs 16 residues.

The chain is built from TRBV15 and TRBJ2-7; TRBD2 matches 8 bases. J was trimmed by 6 bases and V by 0 bases; bases with no gene match: 13. Germline V CDR1 and CDR2: LNHNV, YYDKDF (reference sequence). The CDR3 totals 17 residues. The CDR3 loop is CATSRDPPGGWRGEQYF. The DNA of the CDR3 is TGTGCCACCAGCAGAGATCCTCCGGGAGGGTGGAGGGGCGAGCAGTACTTC. The variable domain in full, with the rest retrieved from reference TRBV15 and TRBJ2-7, is DAMVIQNPRYQVTQFGKPVTLSCSQTLNHNVMYWYQQKSSQAPKLLFHYYDKDFNNEADTPDNFQSRRPNTSFCFLDIRSPGLGDTAMYLCATSRDPPGGWRGEQYFGPGTRLTVT.

The rearrangement uses TRBV28 and TRBJ1-1; D is unclear. V lost 6 bases and J 10 bases, leaving 15 bases between the germline ends. This CDR3 has 12 residues. CDR1 is MDHEN, CDR2 SYDVKM, per germline. The CDR3 loop is CASSQTSIGAFF. In DNA, the CDR3 is TGTGCCAGCAGCCAAACCTCCATCGGAGCTTTCTTT.

The chain employs TRBV29-1 and TRBJ2-1; D is unclear. Trimming removed 6 bases from V and 3 bases from J, with 3 bases in between. The CDR3 extends over 10 amino acids. CDR1 SQVTM and CDR2 ANQGSEA come from the germline V gene. CDR3 amino acids: CSVVYNEQFF. The DNA for the CDR3 is TGCAGCGTGGTCTACAATGAGCAGTTCTTC.

The rearrangement joins TRBV7-9 to TRBJ2-3; 9 nucleotides align to TRBD1. This CDR3 spans 13 amino acids. Germline V gives CDR1 SEHNR, CDR2 FQNEAQ (reference sequence). With 5 bases clipped from V and 7 bases from J, the junction kept 4 bases outside the gene matches. The CDR3 nucleotides are TGTGCCAGCAGCCTCGGACAGGGGAATACGCAGTATTTT. This sequence encodes CASSLGQGNTQYF. The variable domain in full, with the rest retrieved from reference TRBV7-9 and TRBJ2-3, is DTGVSQNPRHKITKRGQNVTFRCDPISEHNRLYWYRQTLGQGPEFLTYFQNEAQLEKSRLLSDRFSAERPKGSFSTLEIQRTEQGDSAMYLCASSLGQGNTQYFGPGTRLTVL.

The J gene is TRBJ2-2, the V gene TRBV6-5; no firm D call. The V end lost 0 bases, the J end lost 5 bases, and 7 bases lay between the germline ends. The CDR3 extends over 14 amino acids. Germline CDR1 MNHEY, CDR2 SVGAGI. The CDR3 here is CASSYSSGTGELFF. In DNA, the CDR3 is TGTGCCAGCAGTTACTCGAGTGGGACCGGGGAGCTGTTTTTT.

The chain combines TRBV5-6 with TRBJ2-5; TRBD1 is a possible D gene (6 bases). Germline CDR1 reads SGHDT; CDR2 reads YYEEEE. The CDR3 length is 15 residues. Trimming shortened V by 4 bases and J by 0 bases, and 13 bases separated the two germline ends. The CDR3, as DNA: TGTGCCAGCAGCATCAGACAGGTCCACCAAGAGACCCAGTACTTC. Protein sequence: CASSIRQVHQETQYF.

The rearrangement links TRBV27 to TRBJ1-2; 11 positions agree with TRBD1. V shed 3 bases, J shed 11 bases, and the junction held 17 bases outside the gene matches. The V gene's germline CDR1 is MNHEY and CDR2 SMNVEV (reference sequence). The CDR3 loop spans 17 amino acids. This CDR3 is CASSLHPGQGGFFQYTF. The CDR3 coding sequence is TGTGCCAGCAGTTTGCACCCGGGACAGGGGGGTTTTTTTCAGTACACCTTC.